This T cell receptor beta chain was recovered during a study of human T cells and chemical hapten exposure. The CDR3 spans 15 residues. The ends lost 7 bases at V and 0 bases at J; junction bases unmatched: 7. In germline, CDR1 is MDHEN, CDR2 SYDVKM. Time point: patch test 1, 2 weeks after DPC sensitization. Treatment denoted: therapeutic diphenylcyclopropenone sensitization with weekly scalp DPC. Attachment of unique molecular identifiers to individual cDNA molecules was performed in the library. TCRdb re-called the RACE reads with MiXCR, one entry per CDR3 protein. The sample records 300,000 to 450,000 distinct CDR3 sequences, approximately 5% being singletons.

The rearrangement joins TRBV28 to TRBJ1-1, with 8 bases matching TRBD1. The receptor's source is a woman aged 45-65 years with alopecia areata. Some clones in this sample may be carry-over from other donors' samples. Sequences were derived from whole blood, sampled in connection with sensitization to the hapten diphenylcyclopropenone (DPC). The CDR3 reads CASIRQGLMNTEAFF. In DNA, the CDR3 is TGTGCCAGCATTAGACAGGGGCTTATGAACACTGAAGCTTTCTTT.